The 31 T cell receptor beta chains reported below all come from one sample, sequenced in a study of OX40 agonist ivuxolimab in advanced cancers. Sequenced by immunoSEQ multiplex PCR; TCRdb stores in-frame clones only, minus some. This table holds fewer than 100,000 clones, nearly 95% found once. Sequenced here: CD4+ or CD8+ T cells sorted from blood, sampled in a trial of the OX40 agonist ivuxolimab. These TCRs come from an adult with an advanced solid tumor such as melanoma, head and neck, liver or kidney cancer.

The V gene is TRBV7-6, the J gene TRBJ1-1; TRBD1 might be the D (5 bases). This CDR3 contains 18 residues. Trimming left V 6 bases short and J 4 bases short, with 27 bases between. Germline V gene sequence: CDR1 SGHVS, CDR2 FNYEAQ. CDR3 in DNA: TGTGCCAGCAGTCCCAACTCCGTAGCCCAAGGGGTAGGCACTGAAGCTTTCTTT. It yields the protein CASSPNSVAQGVGTEAFF.

This CDR3 reads CASSPGLGLGTDTQYF. The CDR3 nucleotides read TGTGCCAGCAGCCCAGGTCTCGGACTCGGCACAGATACGCAGTATTTT. The chain is built from TRBV9 and TRBJ2-3; TRBD2 might be the D (5 bases). The CDR3 contains 16 residues. V shed 4 bases and J shed 1 base, with 16 bases lying between them. Germline V gene sequence: CDR1 SGDLS, CDR2 YYNGEE.

The CDR3 protein is CASSLLSTSYIDTQYF. For the CDR3, the DNA is TGCGCCAGCAGCCTACTCTCGACTAGTTATATAGATACGCAGTATTTT. This chain joins TRBV4-1 and TRBJ2-3; D is possibly TRBD2 (6 bases). V was trimmed by 4 bases and J by 5 bases, leaving 19 bases between them. CDR1 is MGHRA, CDR2 YSYEKL, per germline. This CDR3 comprises 16 residues.

The chain recombines TRBV5-1 with TRBJ2-7; 7 nucleotides agree with TRBD1. The CDR3 is 14 amino acids. The germline V gene has CDR1 SGHRS and CDR2 YFSETQ. The junction had 7 bases not matched to a gene; V was cut back by 1 base and J by 6 bases. The CDR3 region has the DNA TGCGCCAGCAGCTTGCCAGGGGGAGAAATCGAGCAGTACTTC. This translates into CASSLPGGEIEQYF.

In DNA, the CDR3 is TGCGCCAGCAGCCTAGAGGCAGCGGGCCGCTACGAGCAGTACTTC. The encoded protein is CASSLEAAGRYEQYF. This rearrangement joins TRBV4-1 to TRBJ2-7; maybe TRBD2 (6 bases). Germline-derived CDR1 and CDR2 are MGHRA and YSYEKL. The CDR3 is 15 amino acids. Deletions cut 4 bases from V and 3 bases from J, with 16 bases between.

The chain is built from TRBV6-5 and TRBJ2-5; 10 bases are shared with TRBD2. CDR3 size: 15 residues. Looked up from germline, CDR1 is MNHEY and CDR2 is SVGAGI. V gave up 6 bases and J gave up 0 bases; unmatched junction bases: 4. The CDR3 coding sequence is TGTGCCAGCAGCGCGACTAGCGGGTACCAAGAGACCCAGTACTTC. It encodes CASSATSGYQETQYF.

V usage is TRBV2 and J usage is TRBJ1-1; TRBD1 might be the D (6 bases). Per germline, CDR1 SNHLY and CDR2 FYNNEI. The CDR3 spans 14 residues. The V end was cut by 3 bases, the J end by 4 bases, with 12 bases between. The CDR3 sequence is CASSDGQGFTEAFF. The CDR3 DNA follows: TGTGCCAGCAGTGATGGGCAGGGGTTCACTGAAGCTTTCTTT.

The chain recombines TRBV2 with TRBJ2-5, with 8 bases that match TRBD2. CDR1 SNHLY and CDR2 FYNNEI come from the germline V gene. V lost 4 bases, J lost 4 bases, and 8 bases stayed unmatched. CDR3 length equals 15 residues. The CDR3 DNA reads TGTGCCAGCAGTGCCGGACGGGGGGGCTTAGAGACCCAGTACTTC. As protein: CASSAGRGGLETQYF.

The chain is built from TRBV27 and TRBJ2-1; possible D gene TRBD1, 5 bases. The CDR3 is 18 residues long. Trimming cost V 0 bases and J 2 bases, with 17 bases left between them. The germline gives CDR1 MNHEY, CDR2 SMNVEV (reference sequence). CDR3 DNA: TGTGCCAGCAGTTTATCGGGCAATGACAGAGGCCCCTACAATGAGCAGTTCTTC. Translation: CASSLSGNDRGPYNEQFF.

The V gene is TRBV6-1, the J gene TRBJ2-1; D is possibly TRBD2 (5 bases). Germline assignment: CDR1 MNHNS and CDR2 SASEGT. The CDR3 extends over 15 amino acids. The germline V and J ends were trimmed by 5 bases and 10 bases, with 21 bases remaining between them. The CDR3 nucleotides read TGTGCCAGCAGTCTCCTAGAGCTGGTTTCGGGAGAGCAGTTCTTC. Protein: CASSLLELVSGEQFF.

The rearrangement links TRBV19 to TRBJ2-7; D tentatively fits TRBD1 or TRBD2 (5 bases each). The CDR3 spans 14 residues. Germline values: CDR1 LNHDA, CDR2 SQIVND (reference sequence). V was cut by 5 bases and J by 4 bases, with 15 bases left in between. The CDR3 nucleotides read TGTGCCAGTAGTGACCGGGACCTCCGTTACGAGCAGTACTTC. Protein sequence: CASSDRDLRYEQYF.

The J gene is TRBJ2-1, the V gene TRBV9, with D uncertain. The V and J ends lost 5 bases and 6 bases respectively, with 9 bases between them. Germline lookup yields CDR1 SGDLS and CDR2 YYNGEE. The CDR3 loop spans 12 amino acids. Here the CDR3 DNA reads TGTGCCAGCAGTTCTCGAGTCAATGAGCAGTTCTTC. This encodes CASSSRVNEQFF.

The chain recombines TRBV5-5 with TRBJ2-5; D is possibly TRBD1 (6 bases). Germline V gene lookup returns CDR1 SGHKS and CDR2 YYEKEE (reference sequence). The CDR3 is 15 residues long. Trimming removed 2 bases at V and 1 base at J, with 12 bases between. CDR3 sequence reads: CASSFGRGGQETQYF. The CDR3 DNA reads as TGTGCCAGCAGCTTCGGGCGAGGGGGCCAAGAGACCCAGTACTTC.

The chain couples TRBV5-4 to TRBJ1-1, with D perhaps TRBD1 (5 bases). Germline V gives CDR1 SGHNT, CDR2 YYREEE (reference sequence). CDR3 length: 12 residues. V lost 0 bases to trimming and J lost 6 bases, with 6 bases between them. The CDR3 sequence: CASSLGDSEAFF. The CDR3, as DNA: TGTGCCAGCAGCTTGGGGGACTCTGAAGCTTTCTTT.

This clone appeared once. The rearrangement links TRBV2 to TRBJ2-7, with TRBD1 matching over 7 bases. V shed 8 bases and J 2 bases; nucleotides not matched to a gene: 15. The CDR3 covers 16 residues. The germline V gene has CDR1 SNHLY and CDR2 FYNNEI. The CDR3 loop is CASLLSSGTATYEQYF. CDR3 DNA sequence: TGTGCCAGCTTACTAAGCTCCGGGACAGCTACCTACGAGCAGTACTTC.

The rearrangement joins TRBV7-6 to TRBJ2-7; the D gene is possibly TRBD1 (5 bases). Per the germline V gene, CDR1 is SGHVS and CDR2 is FNYEAQ. This CDR3 is built from 14 residues. With 0 bases removed from V and 4 bases from J, the gap between germline ends came to 10 bases. In nucleotides, the CDR3 is TGTGCCAGCAGCTTAGCCCAGGGTTATTACGAGCAGTACTTC. As protein: CASSLAQGYYEQYF.

On this clone: Other DNA sequences from this sample encode an identical CDR3 as well. The chain joins TRBV27 to TRBJ2-1, with D hard to call. The CDR3 contains 13 residues. With 3 bases removed from V and 0 bases from J, the gap between germline ends came to 3 bases. Germline V gene sequence: CDR1 MNHEY, CDR2 SMNVEV (reference sequence). CDR3 sequence (DNA): TGTGCCAGCAGTTTGAACTCCTACAATGAGCAGTTCTTC. Amino acid sequence: CASSLNSYNEQFF.

The rearrangement joins TRBV9 to TRBJ1-2; possibly TRBD1 for D (5 bases). CDR3 length equals 15 residues. V was pared by 0 bases and J by 2 bases, with 11 bases between. Germline CDR1 reads SGDLS; CDR2 reads YYNGEE. Written as DNA, the CDR3 is TGTGCCAGCAGCGTAGACTTCAGGGAGAACTATGGCTACACCTTC. Translation: CASSVDFRENYGYTF.

The chain employs TRBV30 and TRBJ1-2, with D unclear. CDR1 and CDR2 (germline): GTSNPN, SVGIG (reference sequence). The CDR3 contains 13 residues. Trimming shortened V by 8 bases and J by 1 base, and 14 bases separated the two germline ends. This CDR3 reads CAAESDFNYGYTF. Written as DNA, the CDR3 is TGTGCCGCCGAGTCGGACTTTAACTATGGCTACACCTTC.

The rearrangement uses TRBV29-1 and TRBJ2-7; D tentatively reads TRBD1 or TRBD2 (7 bases each). Germline loops: CDR1 SQVTM, CDR2 ANQGSEA. The CDR3 consists of 13 residues. V lost 7 bases and J 2 bases, leaving 15 bases between the germline ends. The CDR3 region is CSALGGTAYEQYF. The DNA for the CDR3 is TGCAGCGCGTTGGGGGGGACAGCCTACGAGCAGTACTTC.

This clone was detected only once. V is TRBV5-6 and J is TRBJ2-7; D may match TRBD1 or TRBD2 (5 bases each). Trimming pared 4 bases from V and 7 bases from J, leaving 18 bases between. Germline CDR1 and CDR2: SGHDT and YYEEEE. The CDR3 sequence is 14 residues long. CDR3 amino acids: CASSHVGAAWEQYF. As DNA, the CDR3 is TGTGCCAGCAGCCACGTCGGGGCAGCCTGGGAGCAGTACTTC.

The chain has TRBV11-3 and TRBJ1-5; 10 bases agree with TRBD1. The CDR3 runs 18 residues. Germline CDR1 SGHNT, CDR2 YENEEA. The V segment lost 5 bases and the J segment 1 base; nucleotides outside the gene matches: 11. Here the CDR3 reads CASSPGGDRGRSNQPQHF. CDR3 nucleotides: TGTGCCAGCAGCCCCGGGGGGGACAGGGGTAGAAGCAATCAGCCCCAGCATTTT.

The chain links TRBV7-9 to TRBJ2-3; D not certain. The CDR3 loop spans 13 amino acids. V dropped 3 bases and J dropped 5 bases, with 9 bases sitting between them. From germline, CDR1 is SEHNR and CDR2 FQNEAQ (reference sequence). The CDR3 DNA sequence: TGTGCCAGCAGCTTGGGGATAGAAGATACGCAGTATTTT. Translating it yields CASSLGIEDTQYF.

The sample holds one count of this clone. J is TRBJ2-7 and V is TRBV5-5; 10 nucleotides align to TRBD2. The CDR3 consists of 14 residues. Germline assignment: CDR1 SGHKS and CDR2 YYEKEE (reference sequence). J lost 6 bases, V lost 4 bases, and 7 bases had no gene match. The CDR3 loop reads CASSLLAGDSEQYF. CDR3 DNA: TGTGCCAGCAGCCTCCTAGCGGGAGACAGCGAGCAGTACTTC. The full variable domain, its missing parts supplied by reference TRBV5-5 and TRBJ2-7, is DAGVTQSPTHLIKTRGQQVTLRCSPISGHKSVSWYQQVLGQGPQFIFQYYEKEERGRGNFPDRFSARQFPNYSSELNVNALLLGDSALYLCASSLLAGDSEQYFGPGTRLTVT.

This clone has more than one count but fewer than ten. The V and J genes are TRBV4-1 and TRBJ1-4; 8 bases align to TRBD1. The length of the CDR3 is 15 residues. Germline V CDR1 and CDR2: MGHRA, YSYEKL. After removal of 1 base from V and 7 bases from J, the junction contained 5 bases not matched to a gene. CDR3 nucleotides: TGCGCCAGCAGCCAAGCAGGGGGCGCCGGTGAAAAACTGTTTTTT. It codes for CASSQAGGAGEKLFF.

This chain joins TRBV27 and TRBJ1-5; unclear D gene. Between the trimmed V and J ends, which lost 5 bases and 2 bases, there was a span of 10 bases. Germline values: CDR1 MNHEY, CDR2 SMNVEV (reference sequence). This CDR3 is built from 14 residues. The CDR3 protein is CASSPAGRNQPQHF. In DNA, the CDR3 is TGTGCCAGCAGTCCCGCCGGTCGCAATCAGCCCCAGCATTTT.

The chain employs TRBV11-2 and TRBJ1-1; D is undetermined. In germline, CDR1 is SGHAT, CDR2 FQNNGV. The length of the CDR3 is 16 residues. Trimming pared 2 bases from V and 4 bases from J, leaving 17 bases between. Written as DNA, the CDR3 is TGTGCCAGCAGCTTAAATATTGGCAGCCGCGGCACTGAAGCTTTCTTT. Residues: CASSLNIGSRGTEAFF.

The chain employs TRBV27 and TRBJ2-7, with 14 positions matching TRBD2. The CDR3 is 16 residues long. Per germline, CDR1 MNHEY and CDR2 SMNVEV (reference sequence). Trimming removed 5 bases from V and 5 bases from J; junction bases left unmatched: 8. The CDR3 spells CASSLGTSGRRNEQYF. Written as DNA, the CDR3 is TGTGCCAGCAGTCTCGGGACTAGCGGGAGACGCAACGAGCAGTACTTC.

The chain employs TRBV5-5 and TRBJ1-1; D gene unclear. The germline gives CDR1 SGHKS, CDR2 YYEKEE (reference sequence). V dropped 0 bases and J dropped 0 bases, with 9 bases sitting between them. The CDR3 is 15 residues long. CDR3 loop: CASSLVSGLNTEAFF. The CDR3 DNA is TGTGCCAGCAGCTTGGTTTCCGGGTTGAACACTGAAGCTTTCTTT.

The chain employs TRBV13 and TRBJ1-4; 7 bases fit TRBD1. Germline lookup yields CDR1 PRHDT and CDR2 FYEKMQ (reference sequence). Trimming at V came to 5 bases and at J to 3 bases, leaving 3 bases not matched to a gene. This CDR3 spans 14 amino acids. CDR3 in DNA: TGTGCCAGCAGCCGACAGGGAGCTAATGAAAAACTGTTTTTT. Its protein is CASSRQGANEKLFF.

This clone was recorded only once. The chain uses TRBV2 and TRBJ2-7; 7 bases are a match to TRBD2. There are 18 residues in the CDR3. Germline V gene data show CDR1 as SNHLY and CDR2 as FYNNEI. V lost 3 bases and J lost 3; bases outside the gene matches: 17. The CDR3 region is CASSELNGRGSLDYEQYF. Here the CDR3 DNA reads TGTGCCAGCAGTGAGTTAAACGGGCGGGGGAGCCTGGACTACGAGCAGTACTTC.